One and the same sample provided the 6 T cell receptor beta chains below, sequenced in a study of shared clonotypes between healthy human individuals (TCRdb year 2020). CD8 naive samples were obtained by positive selection for CCR7 among CD45RO-negative cells, yielding a CD45RA+CCR7+ population from which TemRA cells were excluded. Receptor libraries were prepared by the immunoSEQ multiplex PCR assay. Drawn from immuneACCESS, this table holds only the in-frame rearrangements with V and J called that TCRdb kept. Clones are partly lost; checked studies trace under half to an unresolved V gene and leave the rest unexplained. Within this sample are about 680,000 clones, with around 92% of them counted one time only. The biggest ten clones account for about 24% of the sample. Sequencing was done on a sample of naive CD8+ T cells sorted from blood. This specimen's cell subset or site label, per the study, means: CD45RA+CCR7+. Source of these receptors: a man under 40 in good health.

The sample holds one count of this clone. The chain couples TRBV6-6 to TRBJ2-7; D is possibly TRBD1 (5 bases). This CDR3 contains 13 residues. V dropped 5 bases and J dropped 2 bases, with 10 bases sitting between them. Germline loops: CDR1 MNHNY, CDR2 SVGAGI (reference sequence). Here the CDR3 reads CASSIVGAYEQYF. In DNA, the CDR3 is TGTGCCAGCAGTATCGTAGGGGCCTACGAGCAGTACTTC.

The chain joins TRBV7-9 to TRBJ2-1, with 7 bases matching TRBD1. The CDR3 loop spans 17 amino acids. The germline V gene encodes CDR1 SEHNR and CDR2 FQNEAQ (reference sequence). With V trimmed by 2 bases and J by 2 bases, 9 bases remained unmatched. CDR3 loop: CASSLPLGQAPYNEQFF. For the CDR3, the DNA is TGTGCCAGCAGCTTACCCTTAGGACAGGCCCCCTACAATGAGCAGTTCTTC.

This clone was seen a handful of times. The chain recombines TRBV27 with TRBJ1-5; tentative D call: TRBD1 (6 bases). The germline V gene has CDR1 MNHEY and CDR2 SMNVEV (reference sequence). The CDR3 covers 16 residues. V dropped 6 bases and J dropped 0 bases, with 15 bases sitting between them. CDR3 amino acids: CASSLQGPHSNQPQHF. The DNA for the CDR3 is TGTGCCAGCAGCTTACAGGGACCACATAGCAATCAGCCCCAGCATTTT.

The chain couples TRBV6-5 to TRBJ1-2, with D maybe TRBD1 (6 bases). The CDR3 length is 13 residues. In germline, CDR1 is MNHEY, CDR2 SVGAGI. V was pared by 5 bases and J by 8 bases, with 15 bases between. Here the CDR3 DNA reads TGTGCCAGCAGTCTTCAGGGAGGGGGAGGCTACACCTTC. Translated, it gives CASSLQGGGGYTF.

The V and J genes are TRBV9 and TRBJ2-7, with 9 nucleotides matching TRBD1. Germline V gives CDR1 SGDLS, CDR2 YYNGEE. V lost 1 base and J lost 5; bases outside the gene matches: 4. The CDR3 is 14 residues long. The CDR3 DNA sequence: TGTGCCAGCAGCGTAAAACAGGGGGCCCACGAGCAGTACTTC. It translates to CASSVKQGAHEQYF. Looking up the rest from reference TRBV9 and TRBJ2-7 gives the full variable domain: DSGVTQTPKHLITATGQRVTLRCSPRSGDLSVYWYQQSLDQGLQFLIQYYNGEERAKGNILERFSAQQFPDLHSELNLSSLELGDSALYFCASSVKQGAHEQYFGPGTRLTVT.

The rearrangement joins TRBV7-9 to TRBJ2-7; 9 bases match TRBD2. Germline lookup yields CDR1 SEHNR and CDR2 FQNEAQ (reference sequence). The CDR3 spans 17 residues. The junction had 15 bases not matched to a gene; V was cut back by 5 bases and J by 4 bases. This chain's CDR3 is CASSAWVGGRAVYEQYF. The CDR3 nucleotides are TGTGCCAGCAGCGCATGGGTCGGCGGGAGGGCCGTTTACGAGCAGTACTTC.